The rows below give T cell receptor beta chains drawn from one sample of a study of vaccination and CD4 T cells after COVID-19. One entry per CDR3 protein, called by TCRdb with MiXCR from the PCR reads. This sample yields around 15,000 distinct CDR3 sequences, of which approximately 56% are seen a single time; about 7.7% belongs to the top ten. Their antigens are not known. Source material: CD4+ T cells from blood, cultured in vitro. Source of these receptors: a human donor who had recovered from COVID-19. Both conserved end residues are trimmed from each CDR3. Fields, in order: D gene, V gene, CDR3 protein. A D gene is named only where the DNA matches it firmly.

d_gene: -
v_gene: TRBV5-8
CDR3aa: ASSLGGPNSPLH

d_gene: TRBD2
v_gene: TRBV20-1
CDR3aa: SARDLVLAGGKNIQY

d_gene: -
v_gene: TRBV7-3
CDR3aa: ASSLYTQETQY

d_gene: -
v_gene: TRBV24-1
CDR3aa: ATSELVLSRNQPQH

d_gene: TRBD1
v_gene: TRBV7-9
CDR3aa: ASSRGTGTEAF

d_gene: -
v_gene: TRBV7-8
CDR3aa: ASSPRQAPYGYT

d_gene: -
v_gene: TRBV20-1
CDR3aa: SAREVRAYNSPLH

d_gene: -
v_gene: TRBV3-1
CDR3aa: ASRMGGRNYEQY

d_gene: -
v_gene: TRBV7-9
CDR3aa: ASSLKRRGVGEQY

d_gene: -
v_gene: TRBV7-9
CDR3aa: ASSALRVVNYGYT

d_gene: TRBD2
v_gene: TRBV20-1
CDR3aa: SASDPNPGRGTQY

d_gene: -
v_gene: TRBV7-8
CDR3aa: ASSPAATDTQY

d_gene: -
v_gene: TRBV6-5
CDR3aa: ASSYAPRDRGYT

d_gene: -
v_gene: TRBV3-1
CDR3aa: ASSHRGLLYGYT

d_gene: -
v_gene: TRBV24-1
CDR3aa: ATSDLQGSGETQY

d_gene: -
v_gene: TRBV21-1
CDR3aa: ASRRGTELAKNIQY